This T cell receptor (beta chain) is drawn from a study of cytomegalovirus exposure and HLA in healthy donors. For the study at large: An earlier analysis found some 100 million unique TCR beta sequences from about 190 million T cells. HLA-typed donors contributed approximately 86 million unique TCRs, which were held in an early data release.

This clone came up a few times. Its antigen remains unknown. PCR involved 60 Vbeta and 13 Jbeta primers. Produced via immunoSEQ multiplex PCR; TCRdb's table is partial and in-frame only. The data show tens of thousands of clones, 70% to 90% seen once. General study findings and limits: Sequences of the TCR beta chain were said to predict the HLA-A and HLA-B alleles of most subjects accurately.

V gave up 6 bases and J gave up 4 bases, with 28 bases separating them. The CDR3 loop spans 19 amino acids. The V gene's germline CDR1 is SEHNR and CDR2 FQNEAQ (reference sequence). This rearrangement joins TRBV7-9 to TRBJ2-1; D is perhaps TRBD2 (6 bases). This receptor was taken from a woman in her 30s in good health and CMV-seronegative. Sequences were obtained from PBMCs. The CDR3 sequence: CASRRGTLITRGGYNEQFF. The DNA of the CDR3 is TGTGCCAGCAGGAGGGGAACCCTAATAACGCGGGGAGGATACAATGAGCAGTTCTTC.